Given below is one T cell receptor (beta chain) in context. Its antigen specificity is not known. Base qualities are not at hand, and no much larger clone is one base apart. This sample stems from a study of cytomegalovirus exposure and HLA in healthy donors (TCRdb year 2017). For the study in its entirety: An earlier analysis of roughly 500 of the donors reported roughly 270 Gb of sequence data and roughly 100 million unique TCR beta sequences from around 200 million T cells. In the later analysis, no new phenotypic data were used to find candidate immune exposures; instead, reliance was placed on TCR beta sequences and their occurrence across donors. Among some 410 genotyped donors of the cohort, an average of around 250,000 unique TCR beta nucleotide sequences was sequenced per donor, of which about 19% were non-productive. The number of donors typed differed by locus, with about 629-630 for A, B, C, DRB1 and DQB1, roughly 520 for DQA1, some 570 for DPA1, and 450 to 480 for DPB1. An early release that covered around 590 HLA-typed donors contained 300 to 350 gigabases of sequencing data and tens of millions of unique TCR sequences. A later genetic analysis took genome-wide SNP genotypes for about three fifths of the roughly 700 donors and used that subset as a discovery cohort. A later analysis re-analyzed previously published TCR beta repertoires from 500 to 700 donors and added high-resolution HLA genotyping to study TCR occurrence patterns. The study used immunosequencing to profile the T cell repertoires of several hundred subjects and linked those repertoires to cytomegalovirus serostatus. The study aimed to test whether cataloging public T cell receptors could reveal signatures of past pathogen exposure. The genetic ancestry cluster associated with self-reported Caucasian donors included over 65% of the 398 genotyped donors. Every repertoire in the discovery cohort had been generated on one and the same sequencing platform. To predict cytomegalovirus infection status, the study brought together high-throughput TCR immunosequencing, statistical association of individual TCRs with disease status, and machine learning. Class I and class II HLA loci were covered by the typing at four-digit resolution. An earlier analysis of approximately 630 of the donors applied high-throughput TCR beta sequencing to assess whether each TCR beta V gene segment acted as functional or pseudogenic. Besides the first cohort of more than 650 subjects, a separate validation cohort made up of 120 different subjects was used. Donor age, sex, ethnicity and CMV serostatus were collected together with the repertoire data. About five DR-DQ haplotypes were treated as single units for association and clustering because of strong linkage in the cohort.

Broader findings and caveats from the paper: In a later analysis, 15,000 to 20,000 TCR beta sequences were associated with specific HLA alleles at a false discovery rate of 0.05. Only TCR beta chains were sequenced in this cohort, and the absence of alpha or paired-chain data limited detectable features. A later analysis found that HLA-associated TCR beta chains were more clonally expanded and had lower generation probabilities than equally common non-associated chains. The earlier analysis of 587 of the donors excluded seventeen rarely observed V segments, including chromosome 9 orphons, because counts were too low. According to the authors, the approach could potentially be generalized to other disease states and immunological phenotypes. Sequencing depth was assumed to be roughly uniform across donors in the presence/absence analyses, though that assumption may not hold. Assigning TCR associations to individual alleles was difficult when HLA alleles, especially DR and DQ, strongly co-occurred. In a later analysis, several top co-occurrence clusters were reported to appear linked to parvovirus B19, influenza, CMV and Epstein-Barr virus. In both the original and validation cohorts, the classifier was reported to diagnose cytomegalovirus status with high specificity and sensitivity. In the study, 150 to 200 TCR beta chains were listed as associated with cytomegalovirus. Compared with the roughly 700-donor mean, donors in an Asian-associated ancestry cluster had fewer N-insertions in productive TCRs, according to a later genetic analysis. Most CMV-associated TCR beta chains appeared to be HLA-restricted in a later analysis, and the HLA associations seemed to be driven largely by CMV exposure. Some IMGT-functional V segments, including TRBV6-2 and TRBV6-3, could not be told apart with the 87-base-pair reads, so those segments were excluded. HLA typing was unavailable for some donors at each locus, so association tests used only the typed subset. CMV serostatus was the only immune exposure information available for the cohort. Linkage disequilibrium might explain the correlated functional status among segregating V segments, but an unknown experimental factor could not be excluded. A further reported finding was that TCR beta sequences accurately predicted the HLA-A and HLA-B alleles for most subjects in the first cohort. Broadly in line with IMGT annotations, most TCR beta V segments showed up in productive rearrangements about 87% or about 30% of the time in an earlier analysis of a few hundred of the donors. An association between a missense DCLRE1C variant and V-gene and J-gene trimming of TCR beta chains was found in a later genetic analysis and replicated in an independent cohort. Three of the identified cytomegalovirus-associated TCR beta chains were confirmed in vitro to be specific for cytomegalovirus antigens. While some public TCRs were present in many individuals, most TCR sequences turned up only very rarely across donors. In a later analysis, TCR association rates were found to vary across HLA loci, with the most associated TCRs seen for DRB1 alleles and the fewest for HLA-C alleles. The sequencing pipeline was judged likely to have produced a cluster of highly shared sequence variants as a technical artifact.

The library was generated by the immunoSEQ multiplex PCR assay. For the multiplex PCR, a mixture combining 60 forward primers for TCR Vbeta segments and 13 reverse primers for TCR Jbeta segments was used. The CDR3 region of rearranged TCR beta genes was amplified from genomic DNA with a multiplex PCR assay. The Illumina HiSeq System was used to sequence the amplified TCR beta libraries as 87-base-pair reads. The published analysis was carried out like this. Across the 700 or so repertoires, a later analysis counted 78 million or so unique TCR beta chains, roughly 11 million of which were shared by at least two donors. Raw reads were error-corrected and collapsed into unique sequences by a nearest-neighbor algorithm in which closely related sequences were merged to remove PCR and sequencing errors. V, D and J gene segments were assigned by aligning CDR3 sequences to IMGT reference sequences. For a sequence to be retained, a match of at least six nucleotides to both a V gene segment and a J gene segment was required. A rearrangement counted as productive if the CDR3 had no stop codons and remained in frame with V and J, and every other rearrangement counted as non-productive. CDR3 was defined according to IMGT convention as the region running from the second conserved V-encoded cysteine to the conserved J-encoded phenylalanine. In an earlier analysis of around 640 of the donors, sequences lacking an unambiguous match to a single V gene segment were excluded. In an earlier analysis of 500 to 750 of the donors, V segments were called functional above 56.7% productive rearrangements and were called segregating when the between-donor standard deviation exceeded 5%. A statistical classification framework was built to diagnose cytomegalovirus status from the catalog of TCR beta chain sequences. In a later analysis, TCR nucleotide sequences were compared against IMGT/GENE-DB human TR gene sequences so that V and J genes could be assigned. The TCRdist pipeline was used in a later analysis to assign CDR3 sequences and most-parsimonious VDJ recombination scenarios. A later analysis defined each TCR beta chain by its CDR3 amino acid sequence plus V-gene family, and excluded reads lacking a unique V-gene family. To address suspected cross-contamination and a sequencing artifact, a later analysis removed roughly 580 highly shared, low-generation-probability nucleotide sequences. A later analysis calculated a clonal expansion index for each public chain from normalized within-repertoire ranks of inferred template counts. Generation probabilities in a later analysis came from a VDJ recombination model fitted to out-of-frame rearrangements, and those results were checked against IGoR. In a later analysis, TCR-TCR, TCR-HLA and TCR-CMV co-occurrence was scored with hypergeometric tests, and a repertoire-size bias correction was applied to TCR pairs. A later analysis estimated false discovery rates by permuting HLA or CMV assignments 20 times. In a later analysis, co-occurring TCRs were grouped with DBSCAN, and TCRdist sequence similarity was added when clustering was performed within HLA-allele-positive subsets. For co-occurrence clustering, repertoires with fewer than 30,000 or more than 120,000 public chains were excluded, along with a handful of repertoires with anomalous nucleotide sharing. The table comes from immuneACCESS by way of TCRdb, which keeps in-frame sequences with V and J called. Part of the clones is missing from these tables; in studies checked, under half for an unresolved V gene and the rest for unknown reasons. Clonal size and the V and J genes are those of that table, whereas D and trimming came from the DNA. This sample has roughly 200,000 clones in its table, and 70% of those were observed once. The ten most abundant clones make up less than 3% of the sample.

The germline V gene yields SGHVS for CDR1 and FQNEAQ for CDR2. Relative to germline, V is 0 bases shorter and J is 6 bases shorter, with 12 bases between their ends. From its cysteine to its phenylalanine, the CDR3 spans 15 amino acids. The CDR3 DNA has 45 bases and is translated from base 1. The cohort comprised around 690 healthy bone marrow donors. All cohort members were sampled while nominally healthy, although unrecorded immune exposures were likely present. The donor was CMV seropositive and was included in the group of about 290 seropositive cohort members. Each donor provided a peripheral blood sample, and peripheral blood mononuclear cells were used for TCR beta sequencing. Genomic DNA extraction from the blood cell samples was performed with the Qiagen DNeasy Blood Extraction Kit.

This clonotype originated in a man aged 35 to 55 in good health and CMV-seropositive. The chain is encoded by TRBV7-8 joined to TRBJ2-1, and possibly TRBD1, on 6 matching bases. Sequenced material: PBMCs. For the CDR3, the sequence is CASSLAGALFNEQFF. The nucleotide sequence is given as TGTGCCAGCAGCTTAGCGGGGGCCTTATTCAATGAGCAGTTCTTC.